This TCR beta chain emerged from a study of blood T cells in healthy people across ages (dated by TCRdb to the mid-2010s). In the study overall: In model experiments, template switching captured about one uniquely barcoded TCR beta cDNA molecule for every two T cells. Age-related changes in TCR beta repertoire diversity were measured in the study by deep sequencing normalized with unique cDNA molecular identifiers. The donors were divided into four age groups: young (average roughly 17 years), middle-aged (about 40), aged (62) and long-lived (82). To avoid experimental bias, donors of different ages were distributed randomly across sequencing lanes. For two donors (one aged 18 to 29 and one aged 80 or older), the study analyzed two additional independent replicas of 1 million unique cDNA reads from the same blood draw. Points the paper makes about the study in general: Estimates of total diversity based on one million sequenced T cells were regarded as lower bounds and as underestimates. A strong correlation was found between observed TCR beta diversity and the percentage of naive T cells measured by flow cytometry. Observed TCR beta diversity per million T cells fell roughly linearly with age, and a significant reduction was already apparent by age approximately 40. Compared with the aged group, the long-lived group had more naive CD4+ T cells, fewer expanded clones and increased TCR diversity, suggesting age selection. The CMV infection status of donors was not known, potentially confounding age-related changes in expanded clonotypes. Conclusive comparison of naive and antigen-experienced compartments was prevented by the profiling of bulk unsorted PBMCs.

This clonotype was seen at least ten times. Its binding antigen is unknown. There are no base qualities to consult, and no much larger clone falls within one base. Systemically healthy Caucasian individuals from Russia, 35 to 50 in total and aged about 6 to 100 years, were included as donors. Each donor gave 9.5 to 10 milliliters of peripheral blood, drawn into EDTA-treated Vacutainer tubes. Ficoll-Paque density-gradient centrifugation was used to isolate PBMCs, with at least 7 million per sample. Trizol reagent was used to extract total RNA from the PBMCs, yielding at least 5.5 micrograms per sample. Naive CD45RAhigh/CD27high T cell percentages were measured by flow cytometry on a PBMC aliquot from every donor. The germline V gene specifies SGHRS as CDR1 and YFSETQ as CDR2. V lost 2 bases and J lost 3 bases; the stretch between them is 8 bases long. The CDR3 has 13 amino acids, counting the end cysteine and phenylalanine. The entry retains the CDR3 DNA only, 39 bases that are in frame from base 1.

Libraries were made using 5' RACE. TCRdb lists the instrument as Illumina HiSeq 2500. A second about 7 to 11 cycle PCR used a sample-barcoded 5' primer and a J-beta primer mix. A unique molecular identifier was introduced onto each TCR beta cDNA molecule by a template-switch 5' adaptor carrying 12 random nucleotides. Each sample yielded at least 3 million CDR3-containing paired-end reads. First-strand cDNA was synthesized from all RNA with the Mint cDNA synthesis kit, primed by a TRBC-specific oligonucleotide. Following uracil-DNA glycosylase treatment, a first 18-cycle PCR with universal primers M1SS and BC2_uni_R was performed on all cDNA. In the source study's methods: Each sample was normalized by randomly selecting 1 million high-quality reads, each carrying a distinct molecular identifier. Reads with shared molecular identifiers were discarded instead of being binned into consensus sequences. MiTCR, run with a Q25 quality threshold and the strictest error-elimination algorithm, handled CDR3 identification, clonotype clustering and error correction. A nonparametric unseen species model using Euler transformation provided a lower-bound estimate of total TCR beta diversity. Using fastp trimming at Q25 and MiXCR clonotype assembly, TCRdb reanalyzed the public sequencing data and kept in-frame beta chains. Rows with one shared CDR3 protein collapse into an entry with the most common genes and DNA. TCRdb, rather than the study authors, made the V and J calls. The table for this sample lists about 1.5 million distinct CDR3 sequences; under 55% of them were counted only once. The biggest ten clones account for roughly 3.7% of the sample.

Sequenced material: blood. Rearrangement joined TRBV5-1 to TRBJ1-2, with TRBD1 as a weak D call on 6 bases. The TCR was taken from a young woman in good health. CDR3 region: CASSLQGDYGYTF. The nucleotides read TGCGCCAGCAGCTTACAGGGAGACTATGGCTACACCTTC.